The clone carrying this T cell receptor beta chain has only one observation. V dropped 3 bases and J dropped 5; count of bases not matched to a gene: 8. From germline, CDR1 is SGHNT and CDR2 YYREEE (reference sequence). The CDR3 sequence is 15 residues long. The sample comes from a study of blood T cell repertoires in COVID-19. Study summary: Donors in the United States, Italy and Spain gave samples during acute or convalescent COVID-19.

Generated by immunoSEQ multiplex PCR, the TCRdb table keeps only in-frame clones and is missing some. The table has hundreds of thousands of clones, approximately 85% seen once. Material for sequencing was peripheral blood. This sequence was found in a man aged 45-60 years with active or convalescent COVID-19. The chain uses TRBV5-4 and TRBJ2-1; TRBD2 matches 7 bases. The CDR3 sequence is CASSSRDGGNNEQFF. In DNA form, the CDR3 reads TGTGCCAGCAGCTCCAGGGACGGGGGGAACAATGAGCAGTTCTTC.